These T cell receptor beta chains were read from a single sample in a study of cytomegalovirus exposure and HLA in healthy donors. Data came from immunoSEQ multiplex PCR; TCRdb stores just in-frame clones and leaves some out. Of 100,000 to 150,000 clones in the sample, approximately 83% were seen once. Specimen: PBMCs. Every receptor here comes from a middle-aged woman in good health and CMV-seropositive. Both conserved end residues are part of each CDR3. The D gene is left open where the match is weak. Clone size is not always given. Where it is, it says once, few, many or a class for expanded clones.

TRBV5-1	TRBJ2-7	17	TRBD2	.	CASSDRPPSGGSYEQYF	TGCGCCAGCAGCGACCGGCCGCCTAGCGGAGGCTCCTACGAGCAGTACTTC
TRBV28	TRBJ2-4	15	TRBD2	.	CASSSSLAGVGGQYF	TGTGCCAGCAGCTCCTCTCTAGCGGGGGTCGGTGGTCAGTACTTC
TRBV11-2	TRBJ1-1	14	.	.	CASSIGRGSIEAFF	TGTGCCAGCAGCATAGGGAGGGGCAGCATTGAAGCTTTCTTT
TRBV7-8	TRBJ2-7	16	TRBD1	.	CASSLNSRQGVYEQYF	TGTGCCAGCAGCTTAAATTCCCGACAGGGAGTCTACGAGCAGTACTTC
TRBV7-6	TRBJ2-7	16	TRBD2	.	CASSLRTRPSGIEQYF	TGTGCCAGCAGCTTACGAACTCGGCCTAGCGGGATCGAGCAGTACTTC
TRBV6-5	TRBJ1-2	15	TRBD1	.	CASSYITGGTYGYTF	TGTGCCAGCAGTTACATAACAGGGGGAACCTATGGCTACACCTTC
TRBV10-1	TRBJ2-2	16	.	.	CASSSGGGNPTGELFF	TGCGCCAGCAGTAGTGGTGGCGGTAACCCCACCGGGGAGCTGTTTTTT
TRBV2	TRBJ2-5	12	TRBD1	.	CASTDREETQYF	TGTGCCAGCACCGACAGGGAAGAGACCCAGTACTTC
TRBV27	TRBJ2-5	15	TRBD2	.	CASSLLAGGPETQYF	TGTGCCAGCAGCCTCCTAGCGGGAGGGCCGGAGACCCAGTACTTC
TRBV10-1	TRBJ2-3	13	TRBD1	.	CASSQTGIDTQYF	TGCGCCAGCAGCCAGACAGGGATAGATACGCAGTATTTT
TRBV7-2	TRBJ2-1	15	.	once	CASTSVGGARLEQFF	TGTGCCAGCACCTCAGTAGGGGGAGCTAGACTTGAGCAGTTCTTC
TRBV6-1	TRBJ1-1	17	TRBD1	.	CASSGTTGQLLDTEAFF	TGTGCCAGCAGTGGCACGACAGGGCAACTCCTGGACACTGAAGCTTTCTTT
TRBV5-1	TRBJ2-2	16	.	few	CASSLLAGRNTGELFF	TGCGCCAGCAGCTTGCTGGCGGGACGTAACACCGGGGAGCTGTTTTTT
TRBV28	TRBJ1-2	12	.	once	CASSYSTEGYTF	TGTGCCAGCAGTTACAGTACCGAAGGCTACACCTTC
TRBV10-2	TRBJ2-5	14	TRBD2	.	CATATSGLQETQYF	TGCGCCACGGCGACTAGCGGCCTCCAAGAGACCCAGTACTTC
TRBV6-1	TRBJ1-1	15	.	once	CATRRGARGDTEAFF	TGTGCCACCCGACGGGGGGCCCGAGGGGACACTGAAGCTTTCTTT
TRBV28	TRBJ1-5	17	.	.	CASSLLGEFYSNQPQHF	TGTGCCAGCAGTTTATTGGGAGAATTTTATAGCAATCAGCCCCAGCATTTT
TRBV28	TRBJ1-1	13	.	.	CASIRGRFTEAFF	TGTGCCAGCATCAGGGGTCGTTTCACTGAAGCTTTCTTT
TRBV28	TRBJ1-5	19	TRBD1	.	CASSFLPGQGAYSNQPQHF	TGTGCCAGCAGTTTTCTCCCGGGACAGGGGGCTTATAGCAATCAGCCCCAGCATTTT
TRBV7-9	TRBJ1-3	18	.	.	CSSSRSPVGVTSGNTIYF	TGTTCCAGCAGCCGCAGCCCGGTAGGGGTTACCTCTGGAAACACCATATATTTT
TRBV28	TRBJ2-3	16	TRBD2	.	CASSITSSGTTDTQYF	TGTGCCAGCAGCATTACTTCTAGCGGGACTACAGATACGCAGTATTTT
TRBV5-1	TRBJ2-7	15	TRBD1	.	CASSMGDSPSYEQYF	TGCGCCAGCTCGATGGGGGACAGTCCCTCCTACGAGCAGTACTTC
TRBV6-1	TRBJ1-4	15	TRBD1	.	CASSMNVRGFEKLFF	TGTGCCAGCAGTATGAATGTCAGGGGGTTTGAAAAACTGTTTTTT
TRBV27	TRBJ2-1	11	TRBD2	.	CASSFGREQFF	TGTGCCAGCAGTTTCGGGAGGGAGCAGTTCTTC
TRBV2	TRBJ1-3	14	TRBD1	.	CASSGQGDGNTIYF	TGTGCCAGCAGTGGACAGGGGGATGGAAACACCATATATTTT
TRBV28	TRBJ2-7	15	TRBD2	.	CASSFGLAGDYEQYF	TGTGCCAGCAGTTTTGGACTAGCGGGAGACTACGAGCAGTACTTC
TRBV29-1	TRBJ2-5	12	.	.	CSVDTGWETQYF	TGCAGCGTTGATACGGGTTGGGAGACCCAGTACTTC
TRBV7-9	TRBJ1-2	14	.	.	CASSSTEVGSGYTF	TGTGCCAGCAGCTCAACCGAGGTCGGATCCGGCTACACCTTC
TRBV27	TRBJ2-2	15	.	once	CASSLLATDTGELFF	TGTGCCAGCAGTCTTCTAGCGACGGACACCGGGGAGCTGTTTTTT
TRBV28	TRBJ2-3	20	.	.	CASSHRWAREDTGGTDTQYF	TGTGCCAGCAGTCACCGGTGGGCGCGGGAGGATACAGGGGGCACAGATACGCAGTATTTT
TRBV7-3	TRBJ2-1	16	.	.	CASSLFSGSSYNEQFF	TGTGCCAGCAGCTTATTCTCCGGGAGCTCCTACAATGAGCAGTTCTTC
TRBV6-5	TRBJ1-2	13	TRBD1	.	CASRPQGIYGYTF	TGTGCCAGCAGGCCACAGGGGATCTATGGCTACACCTTC
TRBV11-1	TRBJ1-2	14	.	.	CASSLGGADYGYTF	TGTGCCAGCAGCTTAGGTGGGGCGGACTATGGCTACACCTTC
TRBV30	TRBJ1-1	13	.	.	CAWSVQGYTEAFF	TGTGCCTGGAGTGTGCAGGGGTACACTGAAGCTTTCTTT
TRBV4-1	TRBJ2-3	19	TRBD2	.	CASSQGITSGSLFTDTQYF	TGCGCCAGCAGCCAAGGAATTACTAGCGGAAGCCTATTCACAGATACGCAGTATTTT
TRBV29-1	TRBJ1-2	14	TRBD1	.	CSVEGMTGAFGYTF	TGCAGCGTTGAAGGCATGACAGGGGCGTTTGGCTACACCTTC